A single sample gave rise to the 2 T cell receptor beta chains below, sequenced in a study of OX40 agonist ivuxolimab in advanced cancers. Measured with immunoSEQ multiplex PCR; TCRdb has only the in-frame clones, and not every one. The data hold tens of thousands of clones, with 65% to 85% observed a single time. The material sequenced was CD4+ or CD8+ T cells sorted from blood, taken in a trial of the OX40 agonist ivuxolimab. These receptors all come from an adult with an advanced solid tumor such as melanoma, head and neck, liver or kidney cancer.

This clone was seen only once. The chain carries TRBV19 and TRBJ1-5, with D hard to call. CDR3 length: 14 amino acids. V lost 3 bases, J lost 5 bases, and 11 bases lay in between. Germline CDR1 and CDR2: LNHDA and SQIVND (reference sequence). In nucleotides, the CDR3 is TGTGCCAGTAGTATGGCCCAGGCTGATCAGCCCCAGCATTTT. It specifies CASSMAQADQPQHF.

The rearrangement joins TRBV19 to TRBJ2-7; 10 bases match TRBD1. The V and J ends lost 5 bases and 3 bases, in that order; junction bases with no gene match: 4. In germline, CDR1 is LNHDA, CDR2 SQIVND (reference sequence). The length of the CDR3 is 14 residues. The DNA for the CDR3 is TGTGCCAGTAGTGCCGGGACAGGGGACTACGAGCAGTACTTC. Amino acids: CASSAGTGDYEQYF.